This T cell receptor beta chain was identified during a study of long-term antiretroviral therapy in people with HIV. The study, taken as a whole, reports: Blood, drawn from the mid-2000s to the late 2010s, may reflect older ART regimens.

Only a few counts were recorded for this clone. Its antigen is not known. Run at survey level, the immunoSEQ assay was version v3.0. The data were produced by immunoSEQ multiplex PCR, yet TCRdb's version contains in-frame clones alone and is incomplete. The table includes about 18,000 clones, 70% to 90% detected once. Germline V CDR1 and CDR2: WSHSY, SAAADI. The CDR3 has 13 residues. V was pared by 9 bases and J by 1 base, with 10 bases between. Every participant gave one or more pre-ART and two or more post-ART PBMC samples. This chain uses TRBV10-2 with TRBJ1-5; D is possibly TRBD1 (5 bases). This receptor was taken from a woman younger than 30 with HIV. The starting material was unsorted PBMCs, obtained 0.6 years after starting antiretroviral therapy. The CDR3 here is CASTSGSNQPQHF. The CDR3 DNA is TGCGCCAGTACTTCAGGGAGCAATCAGCCCCAGCATTTT.